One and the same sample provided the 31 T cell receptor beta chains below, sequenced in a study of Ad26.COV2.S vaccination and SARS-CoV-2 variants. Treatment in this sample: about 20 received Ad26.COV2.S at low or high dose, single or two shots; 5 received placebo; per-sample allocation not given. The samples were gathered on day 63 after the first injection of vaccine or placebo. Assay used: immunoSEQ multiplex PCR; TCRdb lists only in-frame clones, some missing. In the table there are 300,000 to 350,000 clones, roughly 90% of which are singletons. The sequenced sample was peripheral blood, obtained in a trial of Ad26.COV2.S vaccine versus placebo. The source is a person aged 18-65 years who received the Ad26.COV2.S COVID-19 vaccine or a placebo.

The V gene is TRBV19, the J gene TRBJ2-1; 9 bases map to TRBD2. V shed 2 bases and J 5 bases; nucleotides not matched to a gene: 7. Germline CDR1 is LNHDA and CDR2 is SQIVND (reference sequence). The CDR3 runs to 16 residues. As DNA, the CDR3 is TGTGCCAGTAGTATAAGGGCGGGAGGGGGGCACAATGAGCAGTTCTTC. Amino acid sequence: CASSIRAGGGHNEQFF.

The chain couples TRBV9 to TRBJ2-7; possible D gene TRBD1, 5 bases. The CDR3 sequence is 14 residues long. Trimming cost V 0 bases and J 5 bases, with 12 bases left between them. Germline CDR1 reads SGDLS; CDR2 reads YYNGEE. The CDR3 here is CASSVAGPGDEQYF. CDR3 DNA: TGTGCCAGCAGCGTAGCAGGGCCCGGTGACGAGCAGTACTTC.

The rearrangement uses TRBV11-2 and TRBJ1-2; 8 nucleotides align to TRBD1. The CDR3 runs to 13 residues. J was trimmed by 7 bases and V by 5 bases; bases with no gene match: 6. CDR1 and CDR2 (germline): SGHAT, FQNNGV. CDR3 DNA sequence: TGTGCCAGCAGCCTCCGACAGGGGCTTGGCTACACCTTC. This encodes CASSLRQGLGYTF. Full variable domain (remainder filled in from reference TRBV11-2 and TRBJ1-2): EAGVAQSPRYKIIEKRQSVAFWCNPISGHATLYWYQQILGQGPKLLIQFQNNGVVDDSQLPKDRFSAERLKGVDSTLKIQPAKLEDSAVYLCASSLRQGLGYTFGSGTRLTVV.

This CDR3 reads CASAGVHKQYF. The CDR3 DNA follows: TGTGCCAGCGCAGGGGTTCATAAGCAGTACTTC. The chain joins TRBV7-9 to TRBJ2-7; maybe TRBD1 (6 bases). The V and J ends lost 8 bases and 8 bases respectively, with 13 bases between them. Germline V CDR1 and CDR2: SEHNR, FQNEAQ (reference sequence). The CDR3 length is 11 residues.

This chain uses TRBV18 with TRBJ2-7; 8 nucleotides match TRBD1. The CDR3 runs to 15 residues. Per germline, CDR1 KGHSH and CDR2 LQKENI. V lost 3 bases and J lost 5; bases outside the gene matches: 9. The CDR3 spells CASSPRTGSNHEQYF. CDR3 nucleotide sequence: TGTGCCAGCTCACCCCGGACAGGGAGCAACCACGAGCAGTACTTC.

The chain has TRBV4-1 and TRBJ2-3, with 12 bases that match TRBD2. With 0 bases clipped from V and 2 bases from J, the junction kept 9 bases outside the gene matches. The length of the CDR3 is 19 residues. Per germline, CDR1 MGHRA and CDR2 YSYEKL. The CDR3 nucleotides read TGCGCCAGCAGCCAAGACGTCCCCGGACTAGCGGGGTCCACAGATACGCAGTATTTT. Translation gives CASSQDVPGLAGSTDTQYF.

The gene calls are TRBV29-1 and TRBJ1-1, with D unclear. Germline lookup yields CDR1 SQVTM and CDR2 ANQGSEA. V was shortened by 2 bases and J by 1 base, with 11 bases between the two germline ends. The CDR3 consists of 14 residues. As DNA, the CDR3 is TGCAGCGTTGAAAAGGTGTTAGCGAACACTGAAGCTTTCTTT. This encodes CSVEKVLANTEAFF. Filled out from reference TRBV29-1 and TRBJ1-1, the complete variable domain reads SAVISQKPSRDICQRGTSLTIQCQVDSQVTMMFWYRQQPGQSLTLIATANQGSEATYESGFVIDKFPISRPNLTFSTLTVSNMSPEDSSIYLCSVEKVLANTEAFFGQGTRLTVV.

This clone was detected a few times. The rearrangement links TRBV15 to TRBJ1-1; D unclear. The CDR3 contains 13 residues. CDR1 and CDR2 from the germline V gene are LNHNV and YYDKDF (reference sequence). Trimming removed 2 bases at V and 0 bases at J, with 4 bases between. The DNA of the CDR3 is TGTGCCACCAGCAGACAGCTGAACACTGAAGCTTTCTTT. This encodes CATSRQLNTEAFF.

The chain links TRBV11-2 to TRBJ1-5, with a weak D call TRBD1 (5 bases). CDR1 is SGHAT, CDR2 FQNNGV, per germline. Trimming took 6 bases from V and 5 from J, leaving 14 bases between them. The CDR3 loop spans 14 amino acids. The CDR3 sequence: CASSSRGVDQPQHF. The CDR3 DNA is TGTGCCAGCAGTTCACGGGGGGTTGATCAGCCCCAGCATTTT.

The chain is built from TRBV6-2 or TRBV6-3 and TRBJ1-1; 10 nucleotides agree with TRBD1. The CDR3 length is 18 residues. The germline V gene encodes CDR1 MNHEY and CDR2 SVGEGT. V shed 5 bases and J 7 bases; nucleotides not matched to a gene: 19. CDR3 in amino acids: CASSTLLRDRGKMSEAFF. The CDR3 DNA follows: TGTGCCAGCAGTACTCTCCTCCGGGACAGGGGTAAGATGAGTGAAGCTTTCTTT.

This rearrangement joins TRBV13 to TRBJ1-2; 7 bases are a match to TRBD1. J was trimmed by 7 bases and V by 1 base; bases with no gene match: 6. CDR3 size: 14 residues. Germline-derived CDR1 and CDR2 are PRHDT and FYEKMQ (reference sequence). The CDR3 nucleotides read TGTGCCAGCAGCTTAGTAGGAGGGGGCCTTGGCTACACCTTC. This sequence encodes CASSLVGGGLGYTF.

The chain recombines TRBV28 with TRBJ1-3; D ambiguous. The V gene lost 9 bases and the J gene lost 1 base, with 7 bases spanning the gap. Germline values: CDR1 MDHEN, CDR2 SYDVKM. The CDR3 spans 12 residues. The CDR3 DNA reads TGTGCCAGTAAGGAGTCTGGAAACACCATATATTTT. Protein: CASKESGNTIYF.

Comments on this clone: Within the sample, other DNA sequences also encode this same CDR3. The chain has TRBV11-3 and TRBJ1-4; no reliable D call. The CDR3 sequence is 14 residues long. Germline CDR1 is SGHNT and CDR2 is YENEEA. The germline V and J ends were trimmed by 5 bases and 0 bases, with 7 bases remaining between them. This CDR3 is CASSPIATNEKLFF. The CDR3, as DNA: TGTGCCAGCAGCCCGATTGCAACTAATGAAAAACTGTTTTTT.

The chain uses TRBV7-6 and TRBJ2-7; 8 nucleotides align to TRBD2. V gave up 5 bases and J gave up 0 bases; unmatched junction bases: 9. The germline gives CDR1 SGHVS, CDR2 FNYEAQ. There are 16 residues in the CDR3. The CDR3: CASSPRSGAISYEQYF. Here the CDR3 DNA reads TGTGCCAGCAGCCCACGTAGCGGGGCGATCTCCTACGAGCAGTACTTC.

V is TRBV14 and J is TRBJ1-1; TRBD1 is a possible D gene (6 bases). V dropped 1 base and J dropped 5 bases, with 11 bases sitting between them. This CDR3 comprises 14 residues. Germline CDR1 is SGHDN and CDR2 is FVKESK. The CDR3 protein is CASSQVQGITEAFF. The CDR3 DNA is TGTGCCAGCAGCCAAGTACAGGGTATTACTGAAGCTTTCTTT.

DNA for the CDR3: TGTGCCAGCTCGCCTGGGGCGGGGGGCCCCCCTGCGACCCAGTACTTC. It encodes CASSPGAGGPPATQYF. This sequence joins TRBV10-3 and TRBJ2-5; 8 bases agree with TRBD2. CDR1 and CDR2 (germline): ENHRY, SYGVKD. The CDR3 is 16 amino acids. The V segment lost 10 bases and the J segment 7 bases; nucleotides outside the gene matches: 20.

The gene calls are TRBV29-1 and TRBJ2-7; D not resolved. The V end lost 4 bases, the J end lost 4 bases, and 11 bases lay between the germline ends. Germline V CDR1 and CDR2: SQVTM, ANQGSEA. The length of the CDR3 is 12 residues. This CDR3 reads CSVVGSDYEQYV. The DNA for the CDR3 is TGCAGCGTTGTAGGGTCTGATTACGAGCAGTACGTC.

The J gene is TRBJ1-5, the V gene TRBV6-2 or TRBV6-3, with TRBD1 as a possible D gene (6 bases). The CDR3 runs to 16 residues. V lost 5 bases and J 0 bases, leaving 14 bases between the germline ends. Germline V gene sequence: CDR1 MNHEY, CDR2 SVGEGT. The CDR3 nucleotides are TGTGCCAGCAGTAAACCTGGACAGTATAGCAATCAGCCCCAGCATTTT. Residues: CASSKPGQYSNQPQHF.

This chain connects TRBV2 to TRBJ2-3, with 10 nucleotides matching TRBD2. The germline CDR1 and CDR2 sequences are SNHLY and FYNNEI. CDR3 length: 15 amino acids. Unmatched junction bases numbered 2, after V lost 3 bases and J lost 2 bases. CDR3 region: CASSEGLAYTDTQYF. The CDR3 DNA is TGTGCCAGCAGTGAGGGACTAGCGTACACAGATACGCAGTATTTT.

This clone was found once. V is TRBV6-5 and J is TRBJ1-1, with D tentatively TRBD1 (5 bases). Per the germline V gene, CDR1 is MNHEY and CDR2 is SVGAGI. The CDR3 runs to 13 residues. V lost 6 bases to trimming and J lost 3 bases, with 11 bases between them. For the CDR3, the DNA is TGTGCCAGCAGCCAACAGGCTTACACTGAAGCTTTCTTT. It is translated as CASSQQAYTEAFF.

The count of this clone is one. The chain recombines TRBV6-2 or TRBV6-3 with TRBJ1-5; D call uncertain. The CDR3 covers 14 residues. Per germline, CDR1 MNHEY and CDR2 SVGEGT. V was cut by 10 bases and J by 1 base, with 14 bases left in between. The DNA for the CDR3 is TGTGCCACCATCCCGACGGGGAGCAATCAGCCCCAGCATTTT. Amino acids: CATIPTGSNQPQHF.

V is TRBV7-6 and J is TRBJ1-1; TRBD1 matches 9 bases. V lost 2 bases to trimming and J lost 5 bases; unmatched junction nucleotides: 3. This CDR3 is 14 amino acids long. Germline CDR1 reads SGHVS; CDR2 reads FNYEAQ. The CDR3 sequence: CASSLTGGATEAFF. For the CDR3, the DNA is TGTGCCAGCAGCTTAACAGGGGGCGCAACTGAAGCTTTCTTT. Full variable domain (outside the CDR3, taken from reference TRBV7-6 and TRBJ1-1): GAGVSQSPRYKVTKRGQDVALRCDPISGHVSLYWYRQALGQGPEFLTYFNYEAQQDKSGLPNDRFSAERPEGSISTLTIQRTEQRDSAMYRCASSLTGGATEAFFGQGTRLTVV.

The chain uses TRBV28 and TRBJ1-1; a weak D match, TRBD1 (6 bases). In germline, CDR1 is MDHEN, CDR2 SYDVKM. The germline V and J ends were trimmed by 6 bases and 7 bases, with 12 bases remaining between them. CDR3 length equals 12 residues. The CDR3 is CASSLGGNEAFF. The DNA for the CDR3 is TGTGCCAGCAGCCTAGGGGGGAATGAAGCTTTCTTT.

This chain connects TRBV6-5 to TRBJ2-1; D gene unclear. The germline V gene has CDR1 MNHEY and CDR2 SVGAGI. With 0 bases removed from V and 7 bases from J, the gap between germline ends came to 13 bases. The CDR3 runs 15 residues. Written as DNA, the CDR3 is TGTGCCAGCAGTTACTCGAAGTGGGTAAAAAATGAGCAGTTCTTC. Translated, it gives CASSYSKWVKNEQFF.

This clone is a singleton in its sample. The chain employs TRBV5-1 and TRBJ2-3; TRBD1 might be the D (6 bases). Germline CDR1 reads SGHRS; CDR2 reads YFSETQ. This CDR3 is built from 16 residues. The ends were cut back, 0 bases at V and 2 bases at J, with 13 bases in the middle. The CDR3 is CASSLGQTGNTDTQYF. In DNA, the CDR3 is TGCGCCAGCAGCTTGGGGCAAACAGGGAACACAGATACGCAGTATTTT. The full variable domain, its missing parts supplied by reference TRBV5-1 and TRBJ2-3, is KAGVTQTPRYLIKTRGQQVTLSCSPISGHRSVSWYQQTPGQGLQFLFEYFSETQRNKGNFPGRFSGRQFSNSRSEMNVSTLELGDSALYLCASSLGQTGNTDTQYFGPGTRLTVL.

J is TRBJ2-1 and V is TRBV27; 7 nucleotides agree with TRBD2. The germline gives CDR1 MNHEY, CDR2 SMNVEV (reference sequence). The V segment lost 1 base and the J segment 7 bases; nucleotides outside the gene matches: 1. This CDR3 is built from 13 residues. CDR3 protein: CASSLYGGNEQFF. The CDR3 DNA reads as TGTGCCAGCAGTTTATACGGGGGGAATGAGCAGTTCTTC.

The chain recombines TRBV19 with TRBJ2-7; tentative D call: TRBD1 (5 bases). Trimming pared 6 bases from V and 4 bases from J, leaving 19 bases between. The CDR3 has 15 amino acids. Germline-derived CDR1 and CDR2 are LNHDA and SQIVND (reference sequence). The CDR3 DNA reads TGTGCCAGTAGATGGGGTTCAGGGCTGGGTTACGAGCAGTACTTC. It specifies CASRWGSGLGYEQYF.

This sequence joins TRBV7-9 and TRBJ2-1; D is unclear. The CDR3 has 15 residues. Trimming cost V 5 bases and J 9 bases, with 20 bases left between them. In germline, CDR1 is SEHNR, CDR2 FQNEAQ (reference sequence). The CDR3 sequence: CASSPPSLGSGEQFF. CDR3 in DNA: TGTGCCAGCAGCCCTCCCTCTTTGGGGTCTGGTGAGCAGTTCTTC. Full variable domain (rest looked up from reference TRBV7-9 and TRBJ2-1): DTGVSQNPRHKITKRGQNVTFRCDPISEHNRLYWYRQTLGQGPEFLTYFQNEAQLEKSRLLSDRFSAERPKGSFSTLEIQRTEQGDSAMYLCASSPPSLGSGEQFFGPGTRLTVL.

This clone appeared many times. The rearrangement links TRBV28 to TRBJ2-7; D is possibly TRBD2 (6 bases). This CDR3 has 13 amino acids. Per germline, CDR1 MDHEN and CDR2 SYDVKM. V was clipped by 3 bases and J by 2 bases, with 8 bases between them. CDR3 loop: CASSFRGTYEQYV. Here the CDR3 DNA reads TGTGCCAGCAGTTTTCGGGGGACCTACGAGCAGTACGTC.

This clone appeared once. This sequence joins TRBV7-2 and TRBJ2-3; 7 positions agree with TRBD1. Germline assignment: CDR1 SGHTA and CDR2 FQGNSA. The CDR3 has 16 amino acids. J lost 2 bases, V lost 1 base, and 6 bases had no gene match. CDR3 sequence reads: CASSLEAGGSTDTQYF. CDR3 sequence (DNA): TGTGCCAGCAGCTTAGAGGCAGGGGGATCCACAGATACGCAGTATTTT.

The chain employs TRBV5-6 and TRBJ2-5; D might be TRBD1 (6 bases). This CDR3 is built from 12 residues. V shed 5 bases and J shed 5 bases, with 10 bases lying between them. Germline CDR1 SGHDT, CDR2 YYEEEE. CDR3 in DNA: TGTGCCAGCAGTGGGGACACCGAGACCCAGTACTTC. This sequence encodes CASSGDTETQYF.